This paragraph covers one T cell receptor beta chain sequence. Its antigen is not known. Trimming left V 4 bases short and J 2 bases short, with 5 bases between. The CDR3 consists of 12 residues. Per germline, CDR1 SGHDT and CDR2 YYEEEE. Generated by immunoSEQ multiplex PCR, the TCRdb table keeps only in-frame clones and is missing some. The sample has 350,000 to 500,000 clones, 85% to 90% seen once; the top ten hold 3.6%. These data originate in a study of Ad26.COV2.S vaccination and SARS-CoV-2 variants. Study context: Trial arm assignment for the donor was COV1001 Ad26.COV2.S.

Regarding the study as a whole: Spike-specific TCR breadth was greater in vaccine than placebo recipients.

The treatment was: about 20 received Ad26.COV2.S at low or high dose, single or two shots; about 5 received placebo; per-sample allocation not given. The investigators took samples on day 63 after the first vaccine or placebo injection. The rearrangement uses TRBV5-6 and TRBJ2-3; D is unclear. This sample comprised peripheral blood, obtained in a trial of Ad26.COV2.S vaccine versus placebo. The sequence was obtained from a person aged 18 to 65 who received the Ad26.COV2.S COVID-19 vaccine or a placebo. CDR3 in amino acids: CASSTTTDTQYF. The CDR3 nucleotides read TGTGCCAGCAGCACCACCACAGATACGCAGTATTTT.